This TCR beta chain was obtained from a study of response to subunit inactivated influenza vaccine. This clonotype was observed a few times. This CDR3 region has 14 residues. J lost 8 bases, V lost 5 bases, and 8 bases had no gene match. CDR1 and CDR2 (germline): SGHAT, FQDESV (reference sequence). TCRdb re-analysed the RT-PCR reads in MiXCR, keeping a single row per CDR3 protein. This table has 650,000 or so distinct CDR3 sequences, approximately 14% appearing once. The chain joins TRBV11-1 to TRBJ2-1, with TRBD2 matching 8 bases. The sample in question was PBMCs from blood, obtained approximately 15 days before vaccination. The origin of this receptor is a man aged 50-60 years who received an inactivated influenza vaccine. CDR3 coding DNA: TGTGCCAGCAGCCCCCGGGGGGGGCGGGATGAGCAGTTCTTC. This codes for CASSPRGGRDEQFF.